The entry below gives a single T cell receptor beta chain sequence along with its context. Its specificity is not known. Being one base from a much bigger clone, this may be a read error. This sample is part of a study of blood T cells in healthy people across ages. In each sample, at least 6 million PBMCs were isolated. A second PCR, run for roughly 7 to 11 cycles, used a sample-barcoded 5' primer plus a J-beta primer mix. A 12-random-nucleotide template-switch adaptor tagged each cDNA molecule. TCRdb independently ran MiXCR on the 5' RACE reads; one entry per CDR3 protein. Of about 670,000 distinct CDR3 sequences in the sample, around 52% are singletons; the top ten hold about 13%. Study outcomes and limitations: Naive T cell percentage and TCR beta diversity correlated strongly.

The V gene's germline CDR1 is MDHEN and CDR2 SYDVKM. The CDR3 extends over 14 amino acids. The V and J ends lost 6 bases and 5 bases, in that order; junction bases with no gene match: 9. The chain is built from TRBV28 and TRBJ2-7; TRBD1 agrees at 8 bases. This TCR was sampled from a woman older than 75 in good health. Sequenced: blood. The DNA of the CDR3 is TGTGCCAGCAGCCGGACAGGGTTAGTAGACGAGCAGTACTTC. It is translated as CASSRTGLVDEQYF.